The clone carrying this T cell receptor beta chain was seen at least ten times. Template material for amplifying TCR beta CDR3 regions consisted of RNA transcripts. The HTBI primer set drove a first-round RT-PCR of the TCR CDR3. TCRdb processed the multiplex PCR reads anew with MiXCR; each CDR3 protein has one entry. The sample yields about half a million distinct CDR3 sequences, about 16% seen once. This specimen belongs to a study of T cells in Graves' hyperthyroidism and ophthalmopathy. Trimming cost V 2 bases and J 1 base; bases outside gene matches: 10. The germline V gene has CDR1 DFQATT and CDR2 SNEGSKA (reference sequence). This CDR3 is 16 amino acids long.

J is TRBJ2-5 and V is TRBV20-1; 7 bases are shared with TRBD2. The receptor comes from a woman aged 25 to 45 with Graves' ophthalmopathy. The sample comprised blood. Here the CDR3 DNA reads TGCAGTGCTAGAATAGCGGGTCAGCTGGGCCAAGAGACCCAGTACTTC. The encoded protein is CSARIAGQLGQETQYF.